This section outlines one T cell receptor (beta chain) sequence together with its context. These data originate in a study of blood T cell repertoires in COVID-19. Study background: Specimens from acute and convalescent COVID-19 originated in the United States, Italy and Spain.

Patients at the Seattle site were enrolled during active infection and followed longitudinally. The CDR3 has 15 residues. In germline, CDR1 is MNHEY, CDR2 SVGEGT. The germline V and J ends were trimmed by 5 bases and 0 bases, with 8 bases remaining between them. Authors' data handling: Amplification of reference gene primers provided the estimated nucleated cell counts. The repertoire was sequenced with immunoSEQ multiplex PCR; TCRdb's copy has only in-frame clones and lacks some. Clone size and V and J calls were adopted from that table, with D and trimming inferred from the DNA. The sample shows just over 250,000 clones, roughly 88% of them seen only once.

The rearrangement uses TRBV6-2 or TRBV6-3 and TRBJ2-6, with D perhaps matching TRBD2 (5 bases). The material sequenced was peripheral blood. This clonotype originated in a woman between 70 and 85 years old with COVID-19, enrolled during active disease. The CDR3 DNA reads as TGTGCCAGCAGTCGGGAAGGCTCTGGGGCCAACGTCCTGACTTTC. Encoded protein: CASSREGSGANVLTF.